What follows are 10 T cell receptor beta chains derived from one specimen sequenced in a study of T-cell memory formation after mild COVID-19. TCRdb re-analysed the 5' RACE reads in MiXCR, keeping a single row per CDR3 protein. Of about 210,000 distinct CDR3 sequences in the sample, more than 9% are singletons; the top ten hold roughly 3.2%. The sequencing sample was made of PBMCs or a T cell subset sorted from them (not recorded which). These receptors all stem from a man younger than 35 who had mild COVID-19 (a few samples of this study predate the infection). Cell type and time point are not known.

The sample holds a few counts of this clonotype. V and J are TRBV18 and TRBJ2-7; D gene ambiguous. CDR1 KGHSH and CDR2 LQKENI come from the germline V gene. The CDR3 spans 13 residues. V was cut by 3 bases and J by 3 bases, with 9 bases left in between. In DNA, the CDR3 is TGTGCCAGCTCACCCTTCCCAGTCTACGAGCAGTACGTC. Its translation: CASSPFPVYEQYV.

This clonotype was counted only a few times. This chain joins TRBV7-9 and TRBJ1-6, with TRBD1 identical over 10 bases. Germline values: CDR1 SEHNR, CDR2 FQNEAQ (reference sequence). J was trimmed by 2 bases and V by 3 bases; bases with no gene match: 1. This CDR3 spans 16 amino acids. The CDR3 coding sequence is TGTGCCAGCAGCTTGGGACAGGGGACCTATAATTCACCCCTCCACTTT. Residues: CASSLGQGTYNSPLHF. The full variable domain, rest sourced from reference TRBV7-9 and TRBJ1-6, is DTGVSQNPRHKITKRGQNVTFRCDPISEHNRLYWYRQTLGQGPEFLTYFQNEAQLEKSRLLSDRFSAERPKGSFSTLEIQRTEQGDSAMYLCASSLGQGTYNSPLHFGNGTRLTVT.

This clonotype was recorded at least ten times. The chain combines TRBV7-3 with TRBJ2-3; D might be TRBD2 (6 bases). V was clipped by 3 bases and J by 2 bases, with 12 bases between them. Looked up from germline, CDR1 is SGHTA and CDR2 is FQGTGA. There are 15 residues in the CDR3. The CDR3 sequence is CASSLAGWDTDTQYF. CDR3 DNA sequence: TGTGCCAGCAGCTTGGCGGGGTGGGACACAGATACGCAGTATTTT.

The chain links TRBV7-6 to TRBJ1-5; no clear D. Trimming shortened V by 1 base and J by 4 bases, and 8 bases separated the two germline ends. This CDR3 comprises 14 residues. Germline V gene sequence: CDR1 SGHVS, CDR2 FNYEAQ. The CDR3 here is CASSLGALNQPQHF. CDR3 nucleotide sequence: TGTGCCAGCAGCTTAGGCGCCCTAAATCAGCCCCAGCATTTT.

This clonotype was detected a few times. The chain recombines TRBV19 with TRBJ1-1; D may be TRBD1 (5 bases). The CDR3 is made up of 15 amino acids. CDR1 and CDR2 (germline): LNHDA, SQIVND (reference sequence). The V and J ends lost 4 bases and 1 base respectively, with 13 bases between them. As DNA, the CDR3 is TGTGCCAGTAGTACGTTCGGGACGCCGAACACTGAAGCTTTCTTT. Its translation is CASSTFGTPNTEAFF. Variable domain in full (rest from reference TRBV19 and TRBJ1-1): DGGITQSPKYLFRKEGQNVTLSCEQNLNHDAMYWYRQDPGQGLRLIYYSQIVNDFQKGDIAEGYSVSREKKESFPLTVTSAQKNPTAFYLCASSTFGTPNTEAFFGQGTRLTVV.

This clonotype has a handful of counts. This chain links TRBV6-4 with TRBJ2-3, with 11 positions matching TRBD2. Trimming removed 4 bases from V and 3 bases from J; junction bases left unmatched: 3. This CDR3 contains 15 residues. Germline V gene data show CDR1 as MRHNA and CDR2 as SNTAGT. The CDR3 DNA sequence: TGTGCCAGCAGTGCCTCTAGCGGGGGGACAGATACGCAGTATTTT. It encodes CASSASSGGTDTQYF.

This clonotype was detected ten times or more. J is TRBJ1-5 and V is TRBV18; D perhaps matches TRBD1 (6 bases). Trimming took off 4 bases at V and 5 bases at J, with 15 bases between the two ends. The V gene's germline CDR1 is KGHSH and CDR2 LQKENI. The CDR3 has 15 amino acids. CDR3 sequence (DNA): TGTGCCAGCTCACACGGCGGGAACAGGGATCAGCCCCAGCATTTT. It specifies CASSHGGNRDQPQHF.

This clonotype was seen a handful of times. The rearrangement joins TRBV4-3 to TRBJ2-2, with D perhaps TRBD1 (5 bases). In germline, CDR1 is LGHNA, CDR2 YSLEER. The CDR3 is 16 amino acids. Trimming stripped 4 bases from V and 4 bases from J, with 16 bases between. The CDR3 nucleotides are TGCGCCAGCAGCCGGACCCCTGGGGCAGTCACCGGGGAGCTGTTTTTT. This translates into CASSRTPGAVTGELFF.

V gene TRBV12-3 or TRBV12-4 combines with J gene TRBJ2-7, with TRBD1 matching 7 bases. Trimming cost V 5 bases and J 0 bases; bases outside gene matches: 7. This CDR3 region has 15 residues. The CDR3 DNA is TGTGCCAGCAGTCTCCGGACAGGAGACTCCTACGAGCAGTACTTC. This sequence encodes CASSLRTGDSYEQYF.

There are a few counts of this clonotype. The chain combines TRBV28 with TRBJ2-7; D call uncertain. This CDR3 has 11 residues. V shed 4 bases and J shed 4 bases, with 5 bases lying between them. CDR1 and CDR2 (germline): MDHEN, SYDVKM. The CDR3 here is CASSSVYEQYV. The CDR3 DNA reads TGTGCCAGCAGTTCAGTTTACGAGCAGTACGTC.